This T cell receptor beta chain was captured in a study of glioma-infiltrating T cells after dendritic cell vaccination. Looking at the study overall: The vaccine used monocyte-derived dendritic cells pulsed overnight with autologous tumor lysate.

This CDR3 comprises 14 residues. V trimming: 6 bases; J trimming: 4 bases; junction bases outside the gene matches: 3. Germline assignment: CDR1 SGHTA and CDR2 FQGNSA. The repertoire was sequenced with immunoSEQ multiplex PCR; TCRdb's copy has only in-frame clones and lacks some. Counted here are roughly 60,000 clones, roughly 86% occurring once; the ten biggest clones make up around a tenth. Time point of the sample: after dendritic cell vaccination, including at tumor progression/relapse. Blood PBMC samples: pre-vaccination, two weeks post third vaccination, and at tumor progression. The J gene is TRBJ2-7, the V gene TRBV7-2, with 13 bases identical to TRBD2. The TCR comes from a human donor with glioblastoma. The sample here was blood, taken after dendritic cell vaccination. CDR3 nucleotide sequence: TGTGCCAGCAGGGGACTAGCGGGACTATACGAGCAGTACTTC. Protein product: CASRGLAGLYEQYF.